The entry that follows covers one TCR beta chain sequence. The target of this receptor is not known. The record has no base qualities; no much larger clone is one base away. Following the manufacturer's recommendations, the immunoSEQ kit was used to generate TCR beta libraries from genomic DNA. For library preparation, a first multiplex PCR was performed with proprietary primers, followed by a second PCR in which unique barcodes were added, and bead cleanups were performed after each round. Each sample batch included a kit-provided positive control reaction and a negative control reaction. The final libraries were assessed on an Agilent 4200 TapeStation D1000 ScreenTape, pooled by volume, and quantified by qPCR. An Illumina NextSeq500 fitted with a MidOutput 150-cycle cartridge performed the sequencing, running 156 Read1 cycles and 15 Index1 cycles with the kit's custom primers. The pooled library was loaded at 1.0 pM, with an approximately 21% PhiX control spiked in. The paper's data handling went like this. Vendor-processed data were analyzed in R, with a clonotype defined as all T cells sharing the same CDR3 nucleotide sequence. In the clone abundance analyses, frequencies in each sample were normalized to that sample's 10,000 most abundant clones. Before analysis, public T cell clones were removed, and these numbered fewer than six per sample on average. Tumor-enriched clonotypes and baseline blood-enriched clonotypes were defined as those with an abundance difference of at least 32-fold between compartments. Clonotypes expanded or contracted between blood time points were identified with a beta-binomial differential abundance model. The Baroni-Urbani and Buser coefficient was used to measure tumor-blood repertoire similarity, and groups were compared with two-tailed Wilcoxon tests in R. The table was pulled from immuneACCESS by TCRdb, which kept in-frame rearrangements only. Such tables lose some clones; where checked, under half of the loss comes from unresolved V genes, and the rest has no known cause. That table gives V, J and clone size, and the DNA gave D and trimming. Counted in this sample were 120,000 or so clones; 88% of them appeared once. The top ten clonotypes cover approximately 6% of the sample.

This sample stems from a study of radiation and T cells in renal cell carcinoma (dated by TCRdb to 2020 to 2021). Broadly, across the study: The samples were obtained from a clinical trial, where primary renal cell carcinomas were treated with 15 Gy stereotactic body radiation therapy and then removed by nephrectomy 4 weeks afterward. TCR beta sequencing covered 50 to 55 samples in total, comprising around 26 tumors and roughly 27 peripheral blood samples. Across all 50 or so samples, 4,016,671 unique CDR3 nucleotide sequences, encoding 2.5 million to 3 million unique CDR3 amino acid sequences, were identified.

A distance of 14 bases separates the germline ends of V and J, which lose 6 bases and 3 bases respectively. From the cysteine up to the phenylalanine, the CDR3 has a length of 14 residues. Left in the record is the CDR3 DNA by itself, 42 bases read in frame from the first base. The germline V gene yields SGHVS for CDR1 and FNYEAQ for CDR2. The intended sense of this specimen's time point label: blood 2 weeks post-SBRT. What this sample's treatment or condition label stands for: 15 Gy SBRT to primary tumor, nephrectomy 4 weeks later. To follow tumor-enriched clonotypes, peripheral blood was collected serially from radiation-treated patients at baseline and again at 2 weeks and 4 weeks after SBRT. Every patient had renal cell carcinoma of clear cell pathology. Genomic DNA for TCR sequencing was prepared using the QIAamp DNA Blood Mini Kit (Qiagen). Samples were included in the analyses only if all quality control checks were passed.

General study outcomes and caveats: Because pretreatment tumor biopsies were not available, the study could not determine whether clonotypes were already present within the tumor at baseline. In blood, the top tumor clonotypes increased between baseline and 2 weeks post-radiation and then shrank by 4 weeks, which suggests that tumor-resident clones expanded only transiently. Dynamics of the blood repertoire were not tracked past 4 weeks after treatment. The single-armed trial design could not address effects of radiation dose or scheduling on the TCR repertoire.

Rearrangement joined TRBV7-6 to TRBJ1-1, with TRBD1 tentatively as D gene (5 bases match). The TCR originated in a woman in her seventies with renal cell carcinoma. This specimen was blood, taken from a patient whose treatment included radiotherapy and nephrectomy. The CDR3 amino acid sequence is: CASRLTGDDTEAFF. Here is the DNA: TGTGCCAGCAGATTAACGGGGGATGACACTGAAGCTTTCTTT.